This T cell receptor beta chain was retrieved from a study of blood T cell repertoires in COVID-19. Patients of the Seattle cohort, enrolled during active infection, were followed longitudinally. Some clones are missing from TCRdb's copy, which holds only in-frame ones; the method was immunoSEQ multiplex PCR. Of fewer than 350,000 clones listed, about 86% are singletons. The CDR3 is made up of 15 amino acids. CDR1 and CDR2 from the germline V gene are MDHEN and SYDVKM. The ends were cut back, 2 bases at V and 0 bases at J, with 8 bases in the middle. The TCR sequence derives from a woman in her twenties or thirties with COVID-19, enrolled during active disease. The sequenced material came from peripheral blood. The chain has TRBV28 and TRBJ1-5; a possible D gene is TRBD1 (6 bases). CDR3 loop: CASSLTDSSNQPQHF. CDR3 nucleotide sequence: TGTGCCAGCAGTTTAACGGACAGTAGCAATCAGCCCCAGCATTTT.